Presented here are 32 T cell receptor beta chains from one specimen sequenced in a study of shared clonotypes between healthy human individuals. The method was immunoSEQ multiplex PCR; TCRdb's version includes in-frame clones alone and lacks a portion of them. The repertoire includes roughly 1 million clones, more than 75% of them detected once, and approximately 0.56% sits in the top ten. The material sequenced was memory CD4+ T cells from PBMCs. As to subset: CD45RA-negative fraction. These receptors were taken from a man aged 18 to 30 in good health. Some clones in this sample may be carry-over from other donors' samples.

To note about this clone: Other DNA sequences in the sample encode the same CDR3. The chain recombines TRBV7-9 with TRBJ2-1; D is possibly TRBD2 (5 bases). V was cut by 1 base and J by 1 base, with 11 bases left in between. This CDR3 is built from 16 residues. Germline CDR1 and CDR2: SEHNR and FQNEAQ (reference sequence). The CDR3 spells CASSLVGGGSYNEQFF. The CDR3 DNA is TGTGCCAGCAGCTTAGTCGGCGGAGGATCCTACAATGAGCAGTTCTTC.

J is TRBJ2-1 and V is TRBV18, with a weak D call TRBD1 (6 bases). This CDR3 is built from 14 residues. Trimming left V 0 bases short and J 6 bases short, with 9 bases between. The germline V gene has CDR1 KGHSH and CDR2 LQKENI. The CDR3 reads CASSPPPGANEQFF. CDR3 coding DNA: TGTGCCAGCTCACCACCGCCAGGGGCCAATGAGCAGTTCTTC.

This clone was picked up one time. This chain connects TRBV2 to TRBJ1-4; D is undetermined. Germline values: CDR1 SNHLY, CDR2 FYNNEI. The V and J ends lost 10 bases and 3 bases respectively, with 18 bases between them. The CDR3 sequence is 15 residues long. CDR3 sequence reads: CANKETGSSNEKLFF. In DNA, the CDR3 is TGTGCCAACAAGGAGACCGGGTCGTCTAATGAAAAACTGTTTTTT.

The CDR3 bases are TGTGCCAGCAGCTTAGAGGGGGGGGTCACAGATACGCAGTATTTT. As protein: CASSLEGGVTDTQYF. The genes are TRBV7-2 and TRBJ2-3; TRBD2 might be the D (7 bases). Germline V gene data show CDR1 as SGHTA and CDR2 as FQGNSA. V lost 1 base and J lost 2, with 10 bases in between. The CDR3 extends over 15 amino acids. Looking up the rest from reference TRBV7-2 and TRBJ2-3 gives the full variable domain: GAGVSQSPSNKVTEKGKDVELRCDPISGHTALYWYRQSLGQGLEFLIYFQGNSAPDKSGLPSDRFSAERTGGSVSTLTIQRTQQEDSAVYLCASSLEGGVTDTQYFGPGTRLTVL.

This chain links TRBV7-2 with TRBJ2-7, with D perhaps matching TRBD1 (6 bases). Germline V CDR1 and CDR2: SGHTA, FQGNSA. The V end was cut by 1 base, the J end by 9 bases, with 22 bases between. The CDR3 consists of 16 residues. CDR3 residues: CASSLVPQGLMDGQYF. CDR3 DNA sequence: TGTGCCAGCAGCTTAGTACCACAGGGTTTAATGGACGGGCAGTACTTC.

The chain uses TRBV2 and TRBJ2-2, with 7 bases matching TRBD2. V lost 5 bases, J lost 4 bases, and 7 bases stayed unmatched. CDR1 and CDR2 from the germline V gene are SNHLY and FYNNEI. The CDR3 length is 15 residues. Here the CDR3 DNA reads TGTGCCAGCAGTAAACTAGGCGGGGGCACCGGGGAGCTGTTTTTT. This encodes CASSKLGGGTGELFF.

This clone has just a few counts. V is TRBV7-3 and J is TRBJ1-3; D is unclear. V gave up 5 bases and J gave up 4 bases, with 9 bases separating them. The CDR3 spans 13 residues. CDR1 is SGHTA and CDR2 is FQGTGA in the germline V gene. This CDR3 is CASSPDPGNTIYF. The CDR3 DNA reads TGTGCCAGCAGCCCCGATCCGGGAAACACCATATATTTT.

About this clone itself: The sample carries other DNA sequences with the same CDR3. The rearrangement links TRBV18 to TRBJ2-2; D call uncertain. Trimming stripped 0 bases from V and 0 bases from J, with 5 bases between. From germline, CDR1 is KGHSH and CDR2 LQKENI. The CDR3 loop spans 15 amino acids. CDR3 in DNA: TGTGCCAGCTCACCACCTGCTGCGAACACCGGGGAGCTGTTTTTT. Translation gives CASSPPAANTGELFF.

This rearrangement joins TRBV5-4 to TRBJ2-7; 11 nucleotides match TRBD2. This CDR3 is built from 13 residues. Per germline, CDR1 SGHNT and CDR2 YYREEE (reference sequence). V was clipped by 3 bases and J by 5 bases; unmatched bases: 1. As DNA, the CDR3 is TGTGCCAGCAGCTCGGGACTAGCGGACGAGCAGTACTTC. This codes for CASSSGLADEQYF. Drawing the rest from reference TRBV5-4 and TRBJ2-7, the complete variable domain is ETGVTQSPTHLIKTRGQQVTLRCSSQSGHNTVSWYQQALGQGPQFIFQYYREEENGRGNFPPRFSGLQFPNYSSELNVNALELDDSALYLCASSSGLADEQYFGPGTRLTVT.

This clone was found once. V and J are TRBV18 and TRBJ2-3, with 7 bases fitting TRBD2. With 10 bases clipped from V and 2 bases from J, the junction kept 18 bases outside the gene matches. Germline CDR1 reads KGHSH; CDR2 reads LQKENI. The CDR3 sequence is 17 residues long. The CDR3 loop reads CATPPVGGGPSTDTQYF. Written as DNA, the CDR3 is TGTGCCACTCCACCTGTGGGGGGAGGGCCCTCCACAGATACGCAGTATTTT.

This chain uses TRBV4-2 with TRBJ2-2; 11 nucleotides line up with TRBD2. The CDR3 is made up of 16 amino acids. V shed 2 bases, J shed 3 bases, and the junction held 2 bases outside the gene matches. Germline CDR1 LGHNA, CDR2 YNFKEQ. The CDR3: CASSQIAGGDTGELFF. The CDR3 region has the DNA TGTGCCAGCAGCCAAATAGCGGGAGGGGACACCGGGGAGCTGTTTTTT.

CDR3 sequence: CASSDRAGGGENIQYF. As DNA, the CDR3 is TGTGCCAGCAGTGATAGGGCGGGAGGAGGAGAAAACATTCAGTACTTC. The chain combines TRBV2 with TRBJ2-4; 8 bases line up with TRBD2. Germline loops: CDR1 SNHLY, CDR2 FYNNEI. After removal of 3 bases from V and 5 bases from J, the junction contained 9 bases not matched to a gene. CDR3 size: 16 residues.

This clone has a handful of counts. This rearrangement joins TRBV27 to TRBJ1-5; D uncertain. Trimming shortened V by 6 bases and J by 2 bases, and 14 bases separated the two germline ends. Germline loops: CDR1 MNHEY, CDR2 SMNVEV (reference sequence). The CDR3 loop spans 15 amino acids. CDR3 in amino acids: CASSPEGRGNQPQHF. The CDR3 region has the DNA TGTGCCAGCAGCCCCGAGGGCCGAGGCAATCAGCCCCAGCATTTT.

V and J are TRBV11-1 and TRBJ2-2; 7 bases fit TRBD1. The CDR3 is 14 amino acids. The V gene end was trimmed by 5 bases and the J gene end by 8 bases; junction bases not matched to a gene: 8. The germline CDR1 and CDR2 sequences are SGHAT and FQDESV (reference sequence). The CDR3 loop reads CASSREQGTGELFF. CDR3 bases: TGTGCCAGCAGCAGAGAACAGGGGACGGGGGAGCTGTTTTTT.

This clone was recorded a few times. The V call is TRBV7-9, the J call TRBJ2-7; 7 nucleotides match TRBD2. Germline assignment: CDR1 SEHNR and CDR2 FQNEAQ (reference sequence). This CDR3 spans 17 amino acids. With 5 bases clipped from V and 7 bases from J, the junction kept 20 bases outside the gene matches. The DNA of the CDR3 is TGTGCCAGCAGCCCCCCTTCTCTACTAGCGCACGCCGGAGAGCAGTACTTC. As protein: CASSPPSLLAHAGEQYF.

V gene TRBV5-1 combines with J gene TRBJ2-1, with 8 bases lining up with TRBD2. Germline loops: CDR1 SGHRS, CDR2 YFSETQ. CDR3 size: 17 residues. V dropped 0 bases and J dropped 1; count of bases not matched to a gene: 6. The DNA of the CDR3 is TGCGCCAGCAGCTTGGGGATTAGCGGGATATCCTACAATGAGCAGTTCTTC. Its protein is CASSLGISGISYNEQFF. Looking up the rest from reference TRBV5-1 and TRBJ2-1 gives the full variable domain: KAGVTQTPRYLIKTRGQQVTLSCSPISGHRSVSWYQQTPGQGLQFLFEYFSETQRNKGNFPGRFSGRQFSNSRSEMNVSTLELGDSALYLCASSLGISGISYNEQFFGPGTRLTVL.

Details on this clone: The sample contains more than one DNA sequence encoding this CDR3. The CDR3 reads CSVGRTVNTEAFF. The CDR3 coding sequence is TGCAGCGTTGGGAGGACAGTTAACACTGAAGCTTTCTTT. The chain is built from TRBV29-1 and TRBJ1-1, with D tentatively TRBD1 (6 bases). Germline lookup yields CDR1 SQVTM and CDR2 ANQGSEA. The V end was cut by 4 bases, the J end by 2 bases, with 11 bases between. The length of the CDR3 is 13 residues.

This chain links TRBV5-6 with TRBJ1-1; TRBD1 agrees at 7 bases. In germline, CDR1 is SGHDT, CDR2 YYEEEE. This CDR3 spans 15 amino acids. V lost 0 bases and J lost 5; bases outside the gene matches: 7. This chain's CDR3 is CASSLVVPGGTEAFF. The CDR3 DNA follows: TGTGCCAGCAGCTTGGTTGTCCCAGGGGGAACTGAAGCTTTCTTT. The whole variable domain, filled in from reference TRBV5-6 and TRBJ1-1, reads DAGVTQSPTHLIKTRGQQVTLRCSPKSGHDTVSWYQQALGQGPQFIFQYYEEEERQRGNFPDRFSGHQFPNYSSELNVNALLLGDSALYLCASSLVVPGGTEAFFGQGTRLTVV.

This chain uses TRBV11-1 with TRBJ2-1; the D gene could be TRBD1 or TRBD2 (5 bases each). CDR3 length: 16 residues. The germline V gene has CDR1 SGHAT and CDR2 FQDESV (reference sequence). The ends were cut back, 4 bases at V and 10 bases at J, with 23 bases in the middle. In DNA, the CDR3 is TGTGCCAGCAGCTCGTATGCCGGGACCACCGGCAGGGAGCAGTTCTTC. Its protein is CASSSYAGTTGREQFF.

The J gene is TRBJ2-1, the V gene TRBV5-5; D call uncertain. Germline-derived CDR1 and CDR2 are SGHKS and YYEKEE (reference sequence). This CDR3 contains 14 residues. V lost 4 bases, J lost 3 bases, and 11 bases lay in between. The DNA for the CDR3 is TGTGCCAGCAGCCCTCTCATCCTCTACAATGAGCAGTTCTTC. Encoded protein: CASSPLILYNEQFF.

The CDR3 loop is CASSPENPADTQYF. CDR3 in DNA: TGTGCCAGCAGTCCTGAGAATCCCGCAGATACGCAGTATTTT. The chain employs TRBV4-2 and TRBJ2-3; D gene unclear. The CDR3 has 14 residues. V gave up 6 bases and J gave up 4 bases, with 14 bases separating them. Germline lookup yields CDR1 LGHNA and CDR2 YNFKEQ.

This clone was counted at least ten times. The chain is built from TRBV28 and TRBJ1-5, with D possibly matching TRBD1 (6 bases). Germline CDR1 MDHEN, CDR2 SYDVKM. V was pared by 6 bases and J by 5 bases, with 17 bases between. CDR3 length: 15 residues. The CDR3 sequence: CASSLGGGADQPQHF. The CDR3 region has the DNA TGTGCCAGCAGCCTAGGCGGGGGGGCCGATCAGCCCCAGCATTTT.

The sample holds a few counts of this clone. Other DNA variants within this sample encode the same CDR3. The chain has TRBV19 and TRBJ2-2; D ambiguous. V lost 1 base to trimming and J lost 2 bases, with 5 bases between them. The CDR3 is 14 residues long. Germline V gives CDR1 LNHDA, CDR2 SQIVND (reference sequence). Here the CDR3 reads CASSIGSNTGELFF. In DNA form, the CDR3 reads TGTGCCAGTAGTATAGGTTCAAACACCGGGGAGCTGTTTTTT.

This chain uses TRBV7-9 with TRBJ1-1; the D gene is possibly TRBD1 (6 bases). Trimming took 6 bases from V and 5 from J, leaving 19 bases between them. There are 15 residues in the CDR3. CDR1 and CDR2 from the germline V gene are SEHNR and FQNEAQ (reference sequence). In DNA form, the CDR3 reads TGTGCCAGCAGGTATAGGGGGGAGGAGAGGACTGAAGCTTTCTTT. Translated: CASRYRGEERTEAFF.

This clone was recorded many times. This chain joins TRBV9 and TRBJ2-3; 10 nucleotides align to TRBD2. CDR1 and CDR2 (germline): SGDLS, YYNGEE. The CDR3 is made up of 14 amino acids. The J segment lost 4 bases and the V segment lost 6 bases, leaving 5 bases of the junction unmatched. CDR3 bases: TGTGCCAGCACACCGGGACTAGCGTCAGATACGCAGTATTTT. It is translated as CASTPGLASDTQYF. Based on the CDR3 plus reference TRBV9 and TRBJ2-3, the full variable domain is DSGVTQTPKHLITATGQRVTLRCSPRSGDLSVYWYQQSLDQGLQFLIQYYNGEERAKGNILERFSAQQFPDLHSELNLSSLELGDSALYFCASTPGLASDTQYFGPGTRLTVL.

This rearrangement joins TRBV27 to TRBJ2-5; tentative D call: TRBD1 (8 bases). Germline CDR1 and CDR2: MNHEY and SMNVEV (reference sequence). CDR3 length: 16 residues. V gave up 4 bases and J gave up 0 bases, with 15 bases separating them. CDR3 protein: CASSSHRGGYQETQYF. CDR3 nucleotides: TGTGCCAGCAGTTCTCACAGGGGGGGGTACCAAGAGACCCAGTACTTC.

The chain has TRBV28 and TRBJ2-1; D is uncertain. V lost 5 bases to trimming and J lost 5 bases, with 16 bases between them. This CDR3 is 15 amino acids long. CDR1 is MDHEN, CDR2 SYDVKM, per germline. For the CDR3, the DNA is TGTGCCAGCAGTCCTACTTCTTGGGCGGACAATGAGCAGTTCTTC. Its protein product is CASSPTSWADNEQFF. Using reference TRBV28 and TRBJ2-1 for the parts outside the CDR3, the full variable domain is DVKVTQSSRYLVKRTGEKVFLECVQDMDHENMFWYRQDPGLGLRLIYFSYDVKMKEKGDIPEGYSVSREKKERFSLILESASTNQTSMYLCASSPTSWADNEQFFGPGTRLTVL.

The rearrangement uses TRBV5-1 and TRBJ2-3; 10 nucleotides agree with TRBD2. This CDR3 is built from 16 residues. Per germline, CDR1 SGHRS and CDR2 YFSETQ. V dropped 4 bases and J dropped 0; count of bases not matched to a gene: 5. This CDR3 is CASSPLAGGSTDTQYF. The CDR3 DNA is TGCGCCAGCAGCCCTTTAGCGGGAGGAAGCACAGATACGCAGTATTTT.

To note about this clone: One end of the junction varies from germline; a read error may be responsible. The J gene is TRBJ1-5, the V gene TRBV28, with 12 bases matching TRBD1. Germline CDR1 and CDR2: MDHEN and SYDVKM. The CDR3 extends over 16 amino acids. The CDR3 loop is CASLNAGTGGNQPQHF. In nucleotides, the CDR3 is TGTGCCAGCCTCAATGCCGGGACAGGGGGCAACCAGCCCCAGCATTTT.

This chain uses TRBV6-1 with TRBJ2-7; TRBD1 matches at 9 bases. The germline V gene has CDR1 MNHNS and CDR2 SASEGT. The J segment lost 4 bases and the V segment lost 6 bases, leaving 10 bases of the junction unmatched. This CDR3 is built from 15 residues. CDR3 nucleotide sequence: TGTGCCAGCAGACCGGGGACAGGGAGGACTTACGAGCAGTACTTC. Translating it yields CASRPGTGRTYEQYF.

The J gene is TRBJ1-4, the V gene TRBV25-1, with D unclear. This CDR3 contains 15 residues. V lost 7 bases, J lost 4 bases, and 16 bases lay in between. CDR1 and CDR2 from the germline V gene are MGHDK and SYGVNS. CDR3 DNA sequence: TGTGCCAGCACTCTAAGCGGAGTTTATAATGAAAAACTGTTTTTT. Translation: CASTLSGVYNEKLFF.

The chain employs TRBV11-2 and TRBJ2-7; TRBD2 is a possible D gene (6 bases). This CDR3 has 15 amino acids. Germline V gene data show CDR1 as SGHAT and CDR2 as FQNNGV. Trimming shortened V by 0 bases and J by 4 bases, and 13 bases separated the two germline ends. Here the CDR3 reads CASSLELGRGYEQYF. In DNA, the CDR3 is TGTGCCAGCAGCTTAGAGCTCGGGAGAGGGTACGAGCAGTACTTC. The variable domain in full, with the rest retrieved from reference TRBV11-2 and TRBJ2-7, is EAGVAQSPRYKIIEKRQSVAFWCNPISGHATLYWYQQILGQGPKLLIQFQNNGVVDDSQLPKDRFSAERLKGVDSTLKIQPAKLEDSAVYLCASSLELGRGYEQYFGPGTRLTVT.